Listed below are T cell receptor beta chains from one sample, sequenced in a study of Graves' ophthalmopathy and Graves' hyperthyroidism. TCRdb redid the calling of the multiplex PCR reads with MiXCR, one entry per CDR3 protein. Here the sample spans around 1.1 million distinct CDR3 sequences, about 36% being singletons. Sequencing was performed on peripheral blood or thyroid tissue (not recorded which). These receptors originate from an adult man with Graves' hyperthyroidism. Both conserved end residues are part of each CDR3. Fields, in order: clone size, V gene, D gene, J gene, CDR3 DNA, CDR3 protein. A D gene is named only where the DNA matches it firmly. The listing skips clone size in some rows; elsewhere it reads once, few, many or a size class.

NA	TRBV7-4	NA	TRBJ2-7	TGTGCCAGCAGCTTAGAACAGGAGGACGAGCAGTACTTC	CASSLEQEDEQYF
many	TRBV15	NA	TRBJ1-5	TGTGCCACCAGCAGAGAAGCAAATCAGCCCCAGCATTTT	CATSREANQPQHF
many	TRBV10-3	NA	TRBJ1-2	TGTGCCATCATGCCTGAAACTAACTATGGCTACACCTTC	CAIMPETNYGYTF
NA	TRBV2	NA	TRBJ1-5	TGTGCCAGCAGTTTAAGCGGGAGACAGACTAATCAGCCCCAGCATTTT	CASSLSGRQTNQPQHF
once	TRBV7-2	NA	TRBJ1-2	TGTGCCAGCAGCCTTGGGGGCCTAGAGATATATGGCTACACCTTC	CASSLGGLEIYGYTF
NA	TRBV7-9	NA	TRBJ1-4	TGTGCCAGCAGCTTAGGTGGGGGGATCGGTGAAAAACTGTTTTTT	CASSLGGGIGEKLFF
few	TRBV6-6	NA	TRBJ1-4	TGTGCCAGCTTCACCCGGGGGTACGGAGATGAAAAACTGTTTTTT	CASFTRGYGDEKLFF
NA	TRBV5-1	TRBD1	TRBJ2-2	TGCGCCAGCAGCTTCCACCTGACAGGGACGGGGACCGGGGAGCTGTTTTTT	CASSFHLTGTGTGELFF
few	TRBV11-2	NA	TRBJ2-5	TGTGCCAGCAGCTTATTTTACCCAGAGACCCAGTACTTC	CASSLFYPETQYF
NA	TRBV10-3	TRBD2	TRBJ2-7	TGTGCCAGTTCGAAGAGCGGGGGACTAACCTACGAGCAGTACTTC	CASSKSGGLTYEQYF
few	TRBV29-1	NA	TRBJ2-3	TGCAGCGTTGAAGTCAGGGCAGATACGCAGTATTTT	CSVEVRADTQYF
NA	TRBV24-1	TRBD2	TRBJ2-1	TGTGCCACCAGTGAGGAGCGGCGGACTAGCCAGCAGTTCTTC	CATSEERRTSQQFF
many	TRBV12-3/TRBV12-4	NA	TRBJ2-7	TGTGCCAGCAGTTCAAAAACGGACCGGCAGTCCTACGAGCAGTACTTC	CASSSKTDRQSYEQYF
many	TRBV2	NA	TRBJ1-5	TGTGCCAGCAGTGAAGGGGACTTGGGCGGTCAGCCCCAGCATTTT	CASSEGDLGGQPQHF
many	TRBV6-5	NA	TRBJ1-5	TGTGCCAGCAGTTACCATGGGGCAGGGCCCCAGCATTTT	CASSYHGAGPQHF
many	TRBV19	TRBD1	TRBJ2-1	TGTGCCAGCAGGAAGAGGACAGGAGACTACAATGAGCAGTTCTTC	CASRKRTGDYNEQFF
many	TRBV12-3/TRBV12-4	NA	TRBJ2-5	TGTGCCAGCAGCCGAGGGACGACGGGGACCCAGTACTTC	CASSRGTTGTQYF
NA	TRBV25-1	NA	TRBJ1-1	TGTGCCAGCACAGGGCGGAGCACTGAAGCTTTCTTT	CASTGRSTEAFF